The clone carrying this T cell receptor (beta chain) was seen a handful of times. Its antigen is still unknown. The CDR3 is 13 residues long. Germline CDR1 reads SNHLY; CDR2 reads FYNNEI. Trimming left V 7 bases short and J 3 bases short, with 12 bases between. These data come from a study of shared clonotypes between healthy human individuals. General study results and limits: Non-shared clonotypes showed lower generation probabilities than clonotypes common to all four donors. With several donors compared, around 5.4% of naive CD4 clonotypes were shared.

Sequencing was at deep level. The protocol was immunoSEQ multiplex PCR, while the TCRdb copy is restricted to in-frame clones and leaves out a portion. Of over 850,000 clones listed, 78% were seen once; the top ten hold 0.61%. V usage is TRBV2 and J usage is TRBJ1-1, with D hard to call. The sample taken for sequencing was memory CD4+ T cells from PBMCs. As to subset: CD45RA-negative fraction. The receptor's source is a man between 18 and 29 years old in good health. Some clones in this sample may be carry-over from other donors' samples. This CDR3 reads CASTQYGDTEAFF. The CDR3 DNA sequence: TGTGCCAGCACCCAGTATGGGGACACTGAAGCTTTCTTT.